This T cell receptor (beta chain) was sequenced for a study of T cell responses to AZD1222 COVID-19 vaccine. Comment on this clone: Its matching antigen is unknown.

Using immunoSEQ multiplex PCR, the repertoire was profiled, and TCRdb retains in-frame clones only, with some absent. This table has roughly 180,000 clones, about 90% appearing once. CDR3 length: 14 residues. The germline V gene encodes CDR1 MNHEY and CDR2 SVGAGI. V lost 7 bases and J lost 0, with 10 bases in between. General study points: Clonal diversity was possibly underestimated, and the donors were mostly white British, with more females.

The V call is TRBV6-5, the J call TRBJ1-3; D is undetermined. Material: peripheral blood, obtained on day 0 of AZD1222 vaccination. The sequence was obtained from an adult in good health. CDR3 nucleotide sequence: TGTGCCAGCAAATCGGACCCCTCTGGAAACACCATATATTTT. Protein product: CASKSDPSGNTIYF.